A single sample is the source of the 4 T cell receptor beta chains below, sequenced in a study of blood T cell repertoires in COVID-19. Assay used: immunoSEQ multiplex PCR; TCRdb lists only in-frame clones, some missing. The table shows about 380,000 clones, with 85% occurring only once. The sequenced sample was peripheral blood. Receptors originate from a woman aged 18-29 years with acute or convalescent COVID-19.

V gene TRBV29-1 combines with J gene TRBJ1-1, with D unclear. Between the trimmed V and J ends, which lost 7 bases and 2 bases, there was a span of 14 bases. The length of the CDR3 is 13 residues. Germline CDR1 SQVTM, CDR2 ANQGSEA. For the CDR3, the DNA is TGCAGCGCGAGCGAGGGCACTAACACTGAAGCTTTCTTT. Amino acid sequence: CSASEGTNTEAFF.

CDR3 nucleotides: TGTGCCTGGAGTCTAGCAACTAATGAAAAACTGTTTTTT. It specifies CAWSLATNEKLFF. The rearrangement joins TRBV30 to TRBJ1-4; no clear D gene. In germline, CDR1 is GTSNPN, CDR2 SVGIG (reference sequence). This CDR3 has 13 amino acids. Trimming took off 2 bases at V and 0 bases at J, with 4 bases between the two ends.

CDR3: CAIPLRTSTDTQYF. The CDR3, as DNA: TGTGCCATCCCCCTTCGGACTAGCACAGATACGCAGTATTTT. This rearrangement joins TRBV2 to TRBJ2-3; D might be TRBD2 (5 bases). Trimming took off 10 bases at V and 0 bases at J, with 14 bases between the two ends. The germline V gene encodes CDR1 SNHLY and CDR2 FYNNEI. The CDR3 sequence is 14 residues long. Full variable domain (rest looked up from reference TRBV2 and TRBJ2-3): EPEVTQTPSHQVTQMGQEVILRCVPISNHLYFYWYRQILGQKVEFLVSFYNNEISEKSEIFDDQFSVERPDGSNFTLKIRSTKLEDSAMYFCAIPLRTSTDTQYFGPGTRLTVL.

This sequence joins TRBV30 and TRBJ1-2; D is ambiguous. The CDR3 is made up of 12 amino acids. Germline lookup yields CDR1 GTSNPN and CDR2 SVGIG (reference sequence). Trimming took off 4 bases at V and 0 bases at J, with 6 bases between the two ends. CDR3 protein: CAWTEANYGYTF. In DNA, the CDR3 is TGTGCCTGGACAGAGGCTAACTATGGCTACACCTTC.